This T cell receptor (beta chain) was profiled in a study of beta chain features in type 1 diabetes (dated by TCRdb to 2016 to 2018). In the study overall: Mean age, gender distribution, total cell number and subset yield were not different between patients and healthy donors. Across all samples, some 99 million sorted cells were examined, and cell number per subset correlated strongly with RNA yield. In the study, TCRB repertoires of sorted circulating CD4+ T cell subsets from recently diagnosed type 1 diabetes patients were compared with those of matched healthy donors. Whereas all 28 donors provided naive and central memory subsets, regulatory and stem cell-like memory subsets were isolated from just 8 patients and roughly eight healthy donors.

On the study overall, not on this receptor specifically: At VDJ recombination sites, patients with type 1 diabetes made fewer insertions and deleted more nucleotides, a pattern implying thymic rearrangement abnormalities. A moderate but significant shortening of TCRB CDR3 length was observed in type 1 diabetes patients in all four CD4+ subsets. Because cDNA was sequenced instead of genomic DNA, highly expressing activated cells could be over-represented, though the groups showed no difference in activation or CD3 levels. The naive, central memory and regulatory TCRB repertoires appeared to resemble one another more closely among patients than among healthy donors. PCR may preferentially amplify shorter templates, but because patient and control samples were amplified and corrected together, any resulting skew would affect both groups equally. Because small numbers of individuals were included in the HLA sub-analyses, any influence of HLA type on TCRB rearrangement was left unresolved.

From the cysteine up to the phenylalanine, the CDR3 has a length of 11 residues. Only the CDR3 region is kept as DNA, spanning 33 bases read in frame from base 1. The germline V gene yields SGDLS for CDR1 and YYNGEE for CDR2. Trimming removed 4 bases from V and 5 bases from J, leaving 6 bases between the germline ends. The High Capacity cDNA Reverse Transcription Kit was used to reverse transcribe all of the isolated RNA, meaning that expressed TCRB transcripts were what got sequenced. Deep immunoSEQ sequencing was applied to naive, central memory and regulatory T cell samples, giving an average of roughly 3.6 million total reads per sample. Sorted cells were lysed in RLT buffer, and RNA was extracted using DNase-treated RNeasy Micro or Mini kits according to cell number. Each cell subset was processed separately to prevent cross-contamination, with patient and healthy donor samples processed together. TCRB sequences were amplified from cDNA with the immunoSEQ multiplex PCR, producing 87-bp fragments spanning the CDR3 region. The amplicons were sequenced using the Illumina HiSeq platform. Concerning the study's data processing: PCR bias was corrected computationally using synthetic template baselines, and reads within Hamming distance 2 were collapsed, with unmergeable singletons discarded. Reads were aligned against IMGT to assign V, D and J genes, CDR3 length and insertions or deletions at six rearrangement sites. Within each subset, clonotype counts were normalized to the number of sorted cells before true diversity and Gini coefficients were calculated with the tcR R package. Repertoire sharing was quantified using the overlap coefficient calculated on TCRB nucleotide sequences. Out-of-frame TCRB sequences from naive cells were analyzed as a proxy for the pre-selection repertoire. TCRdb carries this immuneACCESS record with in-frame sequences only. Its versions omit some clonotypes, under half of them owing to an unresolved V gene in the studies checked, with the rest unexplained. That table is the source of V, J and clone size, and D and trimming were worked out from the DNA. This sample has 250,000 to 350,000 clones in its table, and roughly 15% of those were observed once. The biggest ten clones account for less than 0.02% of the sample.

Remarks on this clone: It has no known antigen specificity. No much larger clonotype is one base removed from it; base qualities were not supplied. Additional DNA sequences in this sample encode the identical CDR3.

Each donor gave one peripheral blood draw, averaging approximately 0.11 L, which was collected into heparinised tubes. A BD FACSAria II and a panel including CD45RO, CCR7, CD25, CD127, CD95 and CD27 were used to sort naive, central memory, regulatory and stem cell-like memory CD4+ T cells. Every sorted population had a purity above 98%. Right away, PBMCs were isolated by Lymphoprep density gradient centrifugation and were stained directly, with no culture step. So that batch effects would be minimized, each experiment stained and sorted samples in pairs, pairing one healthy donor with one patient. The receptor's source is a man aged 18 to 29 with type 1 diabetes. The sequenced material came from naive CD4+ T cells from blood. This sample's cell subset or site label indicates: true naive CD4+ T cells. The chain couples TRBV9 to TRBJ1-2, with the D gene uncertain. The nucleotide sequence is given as TGTGCCAGCAGCCAAAATTATGGCTACACCTTC. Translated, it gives CASSQNYGYTF.